The 21 T cell receptor beta chains below all came from one sample that was sequenced in a study of OX40 agonist ivuxolimab in advanced cancers. Assay used: immunoSEQ multiplex PCR; TCRdb lists only in-frame clones, some missing. The table includes about 59,000 clones, approximately 90% detected once. Sample: CD4+ or CD8+ T cells sorted from blood, taken in a trial of the OX40 agonist ivuxolimab. These receptors were taken from an adult with an advanced solid tumor such as melanoma, head and neck, liver or kidney cancer.

The chain has TRBV19 and TRBJ2-1, with 9 bases fitting TRBD1. This CDR3 region has 13 residues. Germline V lookup: CDR1 LNHDA, CDR2 SQIVND (reference sequence). Losses at the gene ends were 6 bases for V and 5 bases for J; bases not matched to a gene: 2. In DNA, the CDR3 is TGTGCCAGTAGGAGGACAGGGGACAATGAGCAGTTCTTC. This codes for CASRRTGDNEQFF.

The chain combines TRBV28 with TRBJ2-5; tentatively, D is TRBD2 (6 bases). Germline CDR1 MDHEN, CDR2 SYDVKM. V lost 1 base to trimming and J lost 4 bases, with 16 bases between them. The CDR3 has 16 residues. CDR3 bases: TGTGCCAGCAGTTTATTGGCGGGGAGCGAGGGAGAGACCCAGTACTTC. Translating it yields CASSLLAGSEGETQYF.

The chain carries TRBV7-2 and TRBJ2-7; the match to TRBD2 covers 7 bases. Germline CDR1 SGHTA, CDR2 FQGNSA. CDR3 size: 15 residues. V lost 1 base, J lost 3 bases, and 6 bases stayed unmatched. CDR3 loop: CASSLEAGGVYEQYF. The CDR3 region has the DNA TGTGCCAGCAGCTTAGAAGCTGGGGGGGTCTACGAGCAGTACTTC.

CDR3 nucleotide sequence: TGTGCCAGCAGCTTGGGTGAGGGGCTAACTGAAGCTTTCTTT. This codes for CASSLGEGLTEAFF. The chain is built from TRBV5-6 and TRBJ1-1; tentative D call: TRBD1 (5 bases). The germline V and J ends were trimmed by 0 bases and 5 bases, with 11 bases remaining between them. CDR3 length: 14 residues. Germline CDR1 and CDR2: SGHDT and YYEEEE.

CDR3 DNA sequence: TGTGCCAGCTCACTCGGACCGGGCGGCAGCTATGCGGCTAACTATGGCTACACCTTC. It specifies CASSLGPGGSYAANYGYTF. The chain recombines TRBV18 with TRBJ1-2; D is ambiguous. The CDR3 sequence is 19 residues long. CDR1 and CDR2 from the germline V gene are KGHSH and LQKENI. Trimming took off 4 bases at V and 0 bases at J, with 24 bases between the two ends.

This sequence joins TRBV30 and TRBJ2-7; no firm D call. Germline CDR1 and CDR2: GTSNPN and SVGIG (reference sequence). V was shortened by 0 bases and J by 5 bases, with 8 bases between the two germline ends. The CDR3 consists of 12 residues. CDR3 nucleotides: TGTGCCTGGAGTGTAGGTTTCAACGAGCAGTACTTC. This translates into CAWSVGFNEQYF.

The chain uses TRBV6-6 and TRBJ2-3; TRBD2 aligns across 9 bases. V shed 4 bases, J shed 2 bases, and the junction held 4 bases outside the gene matches. Germline V gene sequence: CDR1 MNHNY, CDR2 SVGAGI (reference sequence). The CDR3 covers 15 residues. The CDR3 nucleotides read TGTGCCAGCAGTTCCTTAGCGGGAGACACAGATACGCAGTATTTT. Its translation is CASSSLAGDTDTQYF.

This sequence joins TRBV5-1 and TRBJ2-7; 9 positions match TRBD1. Germline trimming cut 6 bases from V and 2 bases from J; bases unmatched to any gene: 6. CDR3 size: 14 residues. Germline loops: CDR1 SGHRS, CDR2 YFSETQ. This chain's CDR3 is CASNSGTGPYEQYF. The CDR3 nucleotides read TGCGCCAGCAACTCCGGGACAGGGCCCTACGAGCAGTACTTC.

V gene TRBV15 combines with J gene TRBJ2-5, with TRBD1 matching over 10 bases. CDR1 is LNHNV and CDR2 is YYDKDF in the germline V gene (reference sequence). V trimming: 2 bases; J trimming: 3 bases; junction bases outside the gene matches: 9. The length of the CDR3 is 17 residues. CDR3 protein: CATSRRQGAMVEETQYF. In DNA, the CDR3 is TGTGCCACCAGCAGACGACAGGGGGCGATGGTGGAAGAGACCCAGTACTTC.

The chain couples TRBV13 to TRBJ1-2; D is possibly TRBD1 (6 bases). This CDR3 region has 15 residues. Trimming cost V 0 bases and J 1 base, with 9 bases left between them. Germline CDR1 PRHDT, CDR2 FYEKMQ (reference sequence). The CDR3 region is CASSLGARGNYGYTF. CDR3 sequence (DNA): TGTGCCAGCAGCTTAGGTGCCAGGGGTAACTATGGCTACACCTTC.

This sequence joins TRBV12-5 and TRBJ1-2; the D is unclear. Germline V gene sequence: CDR1 LGHNT, CDR2 FRNRAP. The ends were cut back, 0 bases at V and 6 bases at J, with 14 bases in the middle. The CDR3 spans 15 residues. The CDR3 DNA is TGTGCTAGTGGTTTGGTAGAAGACACAGTTCATGGCTACACCTTC. This encodes CASGLVEDTVHGYTF.

The chain combines TRBV6-5 with TRBJ1-2, with D perhaps TRBD1 (6 bases). The ends were cut back, 2 bases at V and 6 bases at J, with 7 bases in the middle. The CDR3 has 12 residues. Germline lookup yields CDR1 MNHEY and CDR2 SVGAGI. The CDR3 protein is CASSYAGDGYTF. In DNA, the CDR3 is TGTGCCAGCAGTTACGCAGGGGATGGCTACACCTTC.

The chain has TRBV29-1 and TRBJ1-2; unclear D gene. Trimming cost V 7 bases and J 4 bases, with 16 bases left between them. CDR1 is SQVTM and CDR2 is ANQGSEA in the germline V gene. The CDR3 is 13 residues long. The CDR3 spells CSDLNINGYGYTF. The CDR3 region has the DNA TGCAGCGATCTGAACATTAACGGCTATGGCTACACCTTC.

This clone was counted once. The chain links TRBV19 to TRBJ1-1, with TRBD1 matching 9 bases. The V gene end was trimmed by 6 bases and the J gene end by 2 bases; junction bases not matched to a gene: 7. Germline V gene data show CDR1 as LNHDA and CDR2 as SQIVND (reference sequence). CDR3 length: 15 amino acids. The CDR3, as DNA: TGTGCCAGTAGACCCGGGACAGGGTATAACACTGAAGCTTTCTTT. This encodes CASRPGTGYNTEAFF.

The V and J genes are TRBV27 and TRBJ1-2; 8 bases line up with TRBD1. The V gene end was trimmed by 5 bases and the J gene end by 5 bases; junction bases not matched to a gene: 4. Germline V gives CDR1 MNHEY, CDR2 SMNVEV (reference sequence). CDR3 size: 13 residues. CDR3 DNA sequence: TGTGCCAGCAGTATGGACAGGGTGTATGGCTACACCTTC. Translated: CASSMDRVYGYTF.

This chain joins TRBV29-1 and TRBJ2-1; D is perhaps TRBD1 (6 bases). V was clipped by 1 base and J by 7 bases, with 20 bases between them. The CDR3 consists of 16 residues. Germline assignment: CDR1 SQVTM and CDR2 ANQGSEA. CDR3 nucleotide sequence: TGCAGCGTTGAAGCAGCGGTCGGGACACCAAGGAATGAGCAGTTCTTC. As protein: CSVEAAVGTPRNEQFF.

This clone has a single count. The chain combines TRBV27 with TRBJ1-1; TRBD1 agrees at 7 bases. The germline gives CDR1 MNHEY, CDR2 SMNVEV (reference sequence). Losses at the gene ends were 4 bases for V and 5 bases for J; bases not matched to a gene: 7. The CDR3 extends over 14 amino acids. The DNA of the CDR3 is TGTGCCAGCAGTTCTACAGGGGTTTGGACTGAAGCTTTCTTT. Amino acid sequence: CASSSTGVWTEAFF.

The CDR3 DNA is TGTGCCAGCAGTCTTGGACAGGGGGCTCCCGGGGAGCTGTTTTTT. Residues: CASSLGQGAPGELFF. The chain is built from TRBV28 and TRBJ2-2; 11 bases agree with TRBD1. The J segment lost 6 bases and the V segment lost 5 bases, leaving 5 bases of the junction unmatched. The CDR3 runs to 15 residues. Germline lookup yields CDR1 MDHEN and CDR2 SYDVKM.

The rearrangement links TRBV4-3 to TRBJ2-3, with 7 positions matching TRBD2. The CDR3 spans 17 residues. Germline CDR1 reads LGHNA; CDR2 reads YSLEER. V trimming: 0 bases; J trimming: 1 base; junction bases outside the gene matches: 7. The chain's CDR3 is CASSQDSWAGGTDTQYF. DNA for the CDR3: TGCGCCAGCAGCCAAGATTCCTGGGCGGGAGGCACAGATACGCAGTATTTT.

CDR3 sequence reads: CASSLVPNEQFF. The DNA for the CDR3 is TGTGCCAGCAGCTTGGTCCCGAATGAGCAGTTCTTC. The J gene is TRBJ2-1, the V gene TRBV5-6; D uncertain. The germline V gene has CDR1 SGHDT and CDR2 YYEEEE. This CDR3 spans 12 amino acids. V was clipped by 0 bases and J by 7 bases, with 5 bases between them. The full variable domain, in which reference TRBV5-6 and TRBJ2-1 provide the parts outside the CDR3, is DAGVTQSPTHLIKTRGQQVTLRCSPKSGHDTVSWYQQALGQGPQFIFQYYEEEERQRGNFPDRFSGHQFPNYSSELNVNALLLGDSALYLCASSLVPNEQFFGPGTRLTVL.

This clone occurred once. The chain joins TRBV4-3 to TRBJ2-2; D gene ambiguous. Per the germline V gene, CDR1 is LGHNA and CDR2 is YSLEER. Trimming took off 3 bases at V and 7 bases at J, with 9 bases between the two ends. The CDR3 covers 13 residues. CDR3 in amino acids: CASSHYSGGELFF. CDR3 nucleotides: TGCGCCAGCAGCCACTATAGTGGCGGGGAGCTGTTTTTT.